The rows below give T cell receptor beta chains drawn from one sample of a study of early T cells in non-severe SARS-CoV-2 infection. One entry per CDR3 protein, called by TCRdb with MiXCR from the 5' RACE reads. This sample has about 41,000 distinct CDR3 sequences, with roughly 11% found just once. Sample: whole blood. All receptors come from an adult who was a healthcare worker with PCR-confirmed SARS-CoV-2 infection or an uninfected control (not recorded which). The conserved cysteine and the conserved F or W are not part of the CDR3 here.

length,V,J,CDR3
11,TRBV5-6,TRBJ2-5,ASSLRGMKTQY
12,TRBV10-3,TRBJ1-5,ANSQDRTNQPQH
12,TRBV2,TRBJ2-3,ASRPRLATDTQY
13,TRBV7-6,TRBJ2-3,ASSLGGWGTDTQY
12,TRBV5-1,TRBJ2-5,ASSSDTVQETQY
12,TRBV27,TRBJ1-1,ASSTRTGPTEAF
12,TRBV6-5,TRBJ2-7,ASSYAQGSYEQY
10,TRBV6-5,TRBJ2-1,ASRAGGGEQF
13,TRBV7-9,TRBJ2-5,ASSLSGGGKETQY
14,TRBV4-3,TRBJ1-2,ASSQDYTGGHYGYT
13,TRBV7-3,TRBJ2-7,ASSLGPAGTYEQY
10,TRBV29-1,TRBJ2-7,SSTGQDYEQY
12,TRBV9,TRBJ2-5,ASSVAYRGETQY
12,TRBV27,TRBJ1-5,ASRRGESNQPQH
13,TRBV18,TRBJ2-1,ASSPRSGPDNEQF
12,TRBV5-6,TRBJ1-1,ASSSRQGGTEAF
14,TRBV4-3,TRBJ2-7,ASSQERSPPHYEQY
9,TRBV7-2,TRBJ2-7,ASSFGAEQY
13,TRBV20-1,TRBJ2-3,SAPSLRGVADTQY
11,TRBV11-2,TRBJ2-7,ASSPWGGGEQY
12,TRBV7-3,TRBJ1-1,ASSLGTVNTEAF
13,TRBV19,TRBJ2-7,ASTDARTGQYEQY
13,TRBV7-8,TRBJ1-1,ASSSKGGGSTEAF
11,TRBV12-3/TRBV12-4,TRBJ1-4,ASSPPGGGKLF
12,TRBV13,TRBJ2-7,ASSDTGVRDEQY
13,TRBV14,TRBJ2-2,ASSQGPSNTGELF
15,TRBV9,TRBJ1-2,ASSPRGPDRGGYGYT
12,TRBV7-2,TRBJ1-2,ASSSSGDSYGYT
11,TRBV7-2,TRBJ2-7,ASSLTNSYEQY
10,TRBV29-1,TRBJ1-5,SVGDSNQPQH
12,TRBV20-1,TRBJ2-1,SFRSGQGVDEQF
11,TRBV2,TRBJ1-2,ASSESRAYGYT
15,TRBV19,TRBJ2-3,ASSISAGFQRTDTQY
11,TRBV24-1,TRBJ2-5,ATSESGSGTQY
16,TRBV6-2/TRBV6-3,TRBJ2-4,ASSYPTVTGTAKNIQY
10,TRBV10-1,TRBJ1-1,ASSEGGTEAF
13,TRBV11-1,TRBJ1-1,ASSPRPGALVGAF
12,TRBV7-9,TRBJ2-3,ASAVGLGTDTQY
11,TRBV7-2,TRBJ2-5,ASSLSRAETQY
10,TRBV7-9,TRBJ2-7,ASSDGTYEQY
12,TRBV6-2/TRBV6-3,TRBJ2-6,ASSWFSGANVLT
11,TRBV4-3,TRBJ2-3,ASSQEGTDTQY
13,TRBV7-2,TRBJ1-5,ASSLGPPKGMSQH
12,TRBV11-1,TRBJ1-5,ASSRRGNNQPQH
10,TRBV7-9,TRBJ1-1,AGWTGGAEAF
11,TRBV7-9,TRBJ1-1,ASSFGINTEAF
11,TRBV7-3,TRBJ2-7,ASSFGRTYEQY
13,TRBV11-2,TRBJ2-1,ASSLGTLGYNEQF
11,TRBV4-1,TRBJ1-5,ASSQVPEQPQH
13,TRBV14,TRBJ2-2,ASSLRGQATGELF
13,TRBV10-3,TRBJ1-5,AISAQGINNQPQH
14,TRBV15,TRBJ2-2,ATSRGQGAYTGELF
11,TRBV29-1,TRBJ2-6,SGQGSGANVLT
15,TRBV11-2,TRBJ1-2,ASSLDSGAGLLYGYT
12,TRBV12-3/TRBV12-4,TRBJ1-2,ASSSRTPNYGYT
13,TRBV7-8,TRBJ1-1,ASSLRQGLGTEAF
11,TRBV7-2,TRBJ2-7,ASSLPGKGEQY
12,TRBV20-1,TRBJ2-7,SALLQGLTYEQY
9,TRBV12-3/TRBV12-4,TRBJ1-1,ASAVITEAF
11,TRBV15,TRBJ2-3,ATSRGTLDTQY